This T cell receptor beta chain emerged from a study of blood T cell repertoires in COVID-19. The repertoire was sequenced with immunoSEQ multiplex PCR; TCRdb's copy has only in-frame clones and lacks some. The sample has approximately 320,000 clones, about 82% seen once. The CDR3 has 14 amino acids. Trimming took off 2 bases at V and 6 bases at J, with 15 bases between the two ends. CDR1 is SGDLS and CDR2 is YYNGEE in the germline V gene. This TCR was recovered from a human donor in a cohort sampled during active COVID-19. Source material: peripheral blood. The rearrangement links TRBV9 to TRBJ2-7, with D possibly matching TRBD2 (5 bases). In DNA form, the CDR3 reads TGTGCCAGCAGCGTCGGTGAGGGTCGGGGCGAGCAGTACTTC. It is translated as CASSVGEGRGEQYF.